These T cell receptor beta chains were read from a single sample in a study of identical twins. TCRdb re-called the 5' RACE reads through MiXCR, storing one row per CDR3 protein. The sample contains roughly 1.6 million distinct CDR3 sequences, more than 30% of which appear only once. The material sequenced was cord blood. All receptors derive from a newborn girl in good health. CDR3s include the opening cysteine and the closing phenylalanine or tryptophan. D genes are given only for firm matches. Only part of the rows carry a size: once, few, many, or a class if the clone is expanded.

D gene,clone size,V gene,J gene,CDR3 length,CDR3 protein,CDR3 DNA
NA,NA,TRBV5-1,TRBJ1-4,14,CASREEDNSRKLFF,TGCGCCAGCAGGGAAGAAGATAATTCCCGGAAACTGTTTTTT
NA,NA,TRBV7-9,TRBJ2-2,16,CASSPGQLANTGELFF,TGTGCCAGCAGCCCCGGACAGCTCGCGAACACCGGGGAGCTGTTTTTT
NA,many,TRBV6-2/TRBV6-3,TRBJ2-3,14,CASSYRRFTDTQYF,TGTGCCAGCAGTTACCGGCGTTTCACAGATACGCAGTATTTT
NA,NA,TRBV13,TRBJ1-3,15,CASSLRVTSGNTIYF,TGTGCCAGCAGCTTAAGGGTAACCTCTGGAAACACCATATATTTT
TRBD1,NA,TRBV7-6,TRBJ1-2,15,CASSLGPTGSYGYTF,TGTGCCAGCAGCTTAGGACCGACAGGGAGCTATGGCTACACCTTC
NA,NA,TRBV6-1,TRBJ2-7,14,CASSAELRTYEQYF,TGTGCCAGCAGTGCTGAGCTTAGGACCTACGAGCAGTACTTC
NA,once,TRBV7-9,TRBJ1-1,12,CASSSGDTRAFF,TGTGCCAGCAGCTCTGGGGACACTCGGGCTTTCTTT
NA,many,TRBV7-9,TRBJ1-1,12,CASSTLNTEAFF,TGTGCCAGCAGTACGCTGAACACTGAAGCTTTCTTT
NA,few,TRBV20-1,TRBJ1-2,16,CSARVPTAGGFYGYTF,TGCAGTGCTAGAGTACCCACCGCGGGCGGATTCTATGGCTACACCTTC
TRBD1,NA,TRBV20-1,TRBJ1-1,15,CSAREGDRLNTEAFF,TGCAGTGCTAGAGAGGGGGACAGACTGAACACTGAAGCTTTCTTT
NA,few,TRBV7-6,TRBJ2-7,13,CASSPSEIYEQYF,TGTGCCAGCAGCCCAAGCGAAATCTACGAGCAGTACTTC
NA,once,TRBV20-1,TRBJ2-3,13,CSALRKGTDTQYF,TGCAGTGCCCTCAGGAAGGGAACAGATACGCAGTATTTT